Presented here are 12 T cell receptor beta chains from one specimen sequenced in a study of T cells in Graves' hyperthyroidism and ophthalmopathy. Template material for amplifying TCR beta CDR3 regions consisted of RNA transcripts. Carried out on the TCR CDR3, a first-round RT-PCR used the HTBI primer set. One entry per CDR3 protein, called by TCRdb with MiXCR from the multiplex PCR reads. The table includes 300,000 to 450,000 distinct CDR3 sequences, roughly 15% detected once. The sequenced sample was blood. These receptors originate from a woman under 40 with Graves' ophthalmopathy.

The chain employs TRBV9 and TRBJ2-7; either TRBD1 or TRBD2 may fit D (5 bases each). Germline CDR1 reads SGDLS; CDR2 reads YYNGEE. The CDR3 totals 15 residues. The V end was cut by 4 bases, the J end by 0 bases, with 14 bases between. DNA of the CDR3: TGTGCCAGCAGCCCCAGTGGGGGAGACTCCTACGAGCAGTACTTC. Encoded protein: CASSPSGGDSYEQYF.

The chain combines TRBV19 with TRBJ2-4, with D maybe TRBD1 (6 bases). The CDR3 is 13 amino acids. V lost 6 bases to trimming and J lost 10 bases, with 16 bases between them. Germline CDR1 and CDR2: LNHDA and SQIVND (reference sequence). The CDR3 DNA sequence: TGTGCCAGTAGAGCCTGGACAGCCAGTATTCAGTACTTC. This encodes CASRAWTASIQYF. Full variable domain (missing parts from reference TRBV19 and TRBJ2-4): DGGITQSPKYLFRKEGQNVTLSCEQNLNHDAMYWYRQDPGQGLRLIYYSQIVNDFQKGDIAEGYSVSREKKESFPLTVTSAQKNPTAFYLCASRAWTASIQYFGAGTRLSVL.

This clonotype was counted at least ten times. This chain links TRBV5-1 with TRBJ1-3; D call uncertain. There are 16 residues in the CDR3. CDR1 and CDR2 from the germline V gene are SGHRS and YFSETQ. Trimming took 1 base from V and 0 from J, leaving 11 bases between them. The DNA of the CDR3 is TGCGCCAGCAGCTTGAACCCAGATACCTCTGGAAACACCATATATTTT. Translated: CASSLNPDTSGNTIYF.

This clonotype has ten or more counts. This rearrangement joins TRBV13 to TRBJ1-1; D is undetermined. Germline V gene sequence: CDR1 PRHDT, CDR2 FYEKMQ (reference sequence). This CDR3 has 14 residues. V was clipped by 6 bases and J by 2 bases, with 13 bases between them. CDR3 residues: CASRRAGGNTEAFF. CDR3 nucleotide sequence: TGTGCCAGCAGAAGGGCAGGCGGAAACACTGAAGCTTTCTTT.

This clonotype was counted many times. V and J are TRBV18 and TRBJ1-2; unclear D gene. The germline V and J ends were trimmed by 5 bases and 1 base, with 8 bases remaining between them. The CDR3 spans 13 residues. CDR1 and CDR2 (germline): KGHSH, LQKENI. The CDR3 loop is CASSADINYGYTF. CDR3 DNA sequence: TGTGCCAGCTCAGCTGACATTAACTATGGCTACACCTTC.

This clonotype was recorded a few times. The chain employs TRBV5-6 and TRBJ2-5, with D possibly being TRBD2 (5 bases). Trimming removed 2 bases at V and 7 bases at J, with 12 bases between. The CDR3 has 13 amino acids. Germline V CDR1 and CDR2: SGHDT, YYEEEE. CDR3 DNA sequence: TGTGCCAGCAGCTTAGTGGAGGCATGGACCCAGTACTTC. As protein: CASSLVEAWTQYF. The whole variable domain, filled in from reference TRBV5-6 and TRBJ2-5, reads DAGVTQSPTHLIKTRGQQVTLRCSPKSGHDTVSWYQQALGQGPQFIFQYYEEEERQRGNFPDRFSGHQFPNYSSELNVNALLLGDSALYLCASSLVEAWTQYFGPGTRLLVL.

This clonotype has at least ten counts. The J gene is TRBJ1-1, the V gene TRBV7-8; 9 positions agree with TRBD1. This CDR3 comprises 16 residues. V gave up 9 bases and J gave up 7 bases; unmatched junction bases: 18. Germline CDR1 SGHVS, CDR2 FQNEAQ. CDR3 region: CASIQNPGQGNFEAFF. The CDR3 bases are TGTGCCAGTATCCAGAACCCGGGACAGGGAAATTTTGAAGCTTTCTTT.

The chain uses TRBV5-5 and TRBJ2-5; D gene unclear. This CDR3 spans 14 amino acids. Trimming took 0 bases from V and 5 from J, leaving 11 bases between them. From germline, CDR1 is SGHKS and CDR2 YYEKEE (reference sequence). The CDR3 protein is CASSLELVGETQYF. In DNA, the CDR3 is TGTGCCAGCAGCTTGGAGCTGGTTGGTGAGACCCAGTACTTC.

This clonotype was seen many times. The chain employs TRBV6-1 and TRBJ1-4, with D perhaps TRBD1 (5 bases). Germline V gene lookup returns CDR1 MNHNS and CDR2 SASEGT. V dropped 7 bases and J dropped 7 bases, with 13 bases sitting between them. This CDR3 is built from 13 residues. CDR3 protein: CASISQTVEKLFF. As DNA, the CDR3 is TGTGCCAGCATCTCGCAGACAGTTGAAAAACTGTTTTTT.

For this clonotype: Just one base apart from a much larger clone, this may be a read error. The V and J genes are TRBV7-6 and TRBJ2-7; 7 nucleotides agree with TRBD1. Germline trimming cut 4 bases from V and 0 bases from J; bases unmatched to any gene: 6. The CDR3 is made up of 15 amino acids. In germline, CDR1 is SGHVS, CDR2 FNYEAQ. The CDR3 loop reads CASSSDRDDSYEQYF. The CDR3 DNA reads as TGTGCCAGCAGCTCTGACAGGGACGACTCCTACGAGCAGTACTTC.

The genes are TRBV2 and TRBJ2-2; D may be TRBD2 (6 bases). Germline CDR1 SNHLY, CDR2 FYNNEI. The V end lost 6 bases, the J end lost 7 bases, and 30 bases lay between the germline ends. The CDR3 covers 19 residues. CDR3 protein: CASRNPGRRAGRSGGELFF. The CDR3 nucleotides read TGTGCCAGCAGAAACCCGGGACGCCGGGCGGGACGGTCCGGCGGGGAGCTGTTTTTT.

Ten or more counts support this clonotype. This rearrangement joins TRBV19 to TRBJ2-5, with D perhaps TRBD2 (6 bases). Trimming cost V 5 bases and J 5 bases, with 18 bases left between them. Germline lookup yields CDR1 LNHDA and CDR2 SQIVND (reference sequence). The CDR3 spans 15 residues. CDR3 protein: CASSVPGIGTETQYF. CDR3 DNA sequence: TGTGCCAGTAGTGTTCCGGGCATCGGGACTGAGACCCAGTACTTC.